This T cell receptor beta chain was sequenced in a study of identical twins. Regarding the study as a whole: Cross-sectional statistics, not tracking of the same donors, supported the conclusions. A lower insertion count was a feature of abundant cord blood beta clonotypes, with no such feature in memory repertoires.

This clonotype was counted only a few times. Its specificity is not known. cDNA molecules carried unique molecular identifiers, and template switching added a universal primer site. Each CDR3 protein gets one entry after TCRdb re-called the 5' RACE reads with MiXCR. There are hundreds of thousands of distinct CDR3 sequences in the sample; 8.5% to 9% occur only once, and 0.8% to 1% lies in the top ten. Every one of the donors was a healthy Caucasian. These same records also appear under a second study, on yellow fever vaccine responses in identical twins.

The TCR originated in a woman aged 18-29 years in good health. Sequencing was done on a sample of PBMCs.

This CDR3 is CASSLGRDASTDTQYF. The CDR3 nucleotides are TGTGCCAGCAGCTTAGGCAGGGACGCTAGCACAGATACGCAGTATTTT. The chain is built from TRBV7-9 and TRBJ2-3; D tentatively reads TRBD1 or TRBD2 (5 bases each). Looked up from germline, CDR1 is SEHNR and CDR2 is FQNEAQ (reference sequence). V was trimmed by 1 base and J by 0 bases, leaving 11 bases between them. CDR3 length: 16 amino acids.